This T cell receptor (beta chain) was identified in a study of cytomegalovirus exposure and HLA in healthy donors. Study summary: There were fewer than 130 million unique TCR beta sequences, drawn from around 180 million T cells, in an earlier analysis. Study-wide results and caveats: Using a false discovery rate of 0.05, a later analysis showed that 15,000 to 20,000 TCR beta sequences were associated with HLA alleles.

On this clone itself: Its antigen is currently unknown. Mismatch with germline at one junction end may stem from a read error. The sample contains more than one DNA sequence encoding this CDR3.

This CDR3 region has 14 residues. The germline V gene has CDR1 LNHDA and CDR2 SQIVND (reference sequence). Use of 60 Vbeta and 13 Jbeta primers characterized the PCR. Profiled with immunoSEQ multiplex PCR; TCRdb holds only in-frame clones, not every one. The sample contains tens of thousands of clones, about 80% of which appear only once. The source of this sequence is a man aged 25 to 40 in good health and CMV-seropositive. Sequencing was performed on PBMCs. The chain joins TRBV19 to TRBJ2-7; the match to TRBD1 covers 8 bases. CDR3 DNA: TGTGCTAGTAGGAGACAGGGGAGCTCCTACGAGCAGTACTTC. This encodes CASRRQGSSYEQYF.